This T cell receptor beta chain was sequenced during a study of blood T cells in healthy people across ages. Study-level findings and limits: It was the long-lived donors that had more naive CD4+ cells and higher diversity than aged donors. Those diversity estimates obtained from one million T cells were thought to be underestimates. Diversity of TCR beta correlated strongly with naive T cell percentage.

Primed by a sample-barcoded 5' primer and a J-beta primer mix, a second PCR proceeded for about 7 to 11 cycles. TCRdb used MiXCR to reprocess the 5' RACE reads, holding one entry per CDR3 protein. The repertoire holds roughly 1,800,000 distinct CDR3 sequences, with just under 50% as singletons. This CDR3 comprises 17 residues. Deletions cut 4 bases from V and 1 base from J, with 14 bases between. Donors were systemically healthy Caucasian individuals from Russia aged roughly 6 to 100 years. A few counts support this clonotype. The antigen is not known. The TCR sequence derives from a woman aged 40 to 49 in good health. Sequencing was carried out using blood. The chain combines TRBV12-3 or TRBV12-4 with TRBJ2-6; weak D call: TRBD1 (6 bases). The chain's CDR3 is CASSYATRGSGANVLTF. The CDR3 nucleotides are TGTGCCAGCAGTTACGCTACCAGGGGATCTGGGGCCAACGTCCTGACTTTC.